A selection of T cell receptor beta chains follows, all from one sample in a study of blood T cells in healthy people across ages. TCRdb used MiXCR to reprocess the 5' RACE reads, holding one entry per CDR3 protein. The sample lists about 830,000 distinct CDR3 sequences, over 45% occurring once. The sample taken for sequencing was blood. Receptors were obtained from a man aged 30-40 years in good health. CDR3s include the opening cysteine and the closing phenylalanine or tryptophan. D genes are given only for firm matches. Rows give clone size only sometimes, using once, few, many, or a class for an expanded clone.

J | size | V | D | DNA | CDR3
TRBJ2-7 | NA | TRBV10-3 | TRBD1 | TGTGCCATCGGGGACAGGGGGATCTACGAGCAGTACTTC | CAIGDRGIYEQYF
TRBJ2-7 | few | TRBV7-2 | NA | TGTGCCAGCAGCTTAGGCTCTAGCTCCTACGAGCAGTACTTC | CASSLGSSSYEQYF
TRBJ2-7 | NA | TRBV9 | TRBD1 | TGTGCCAGCAGCGTAGGAGGGGGCACCGTTGTCGGCGAGCAGTACTTC | CASSVGGGTVVGEQYF
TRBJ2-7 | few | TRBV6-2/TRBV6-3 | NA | TGTGCCAGCAGTTACTCGCCAGATAGCTCCTACGAGCAGTACTTC | CASSYSPDSSYEQYF
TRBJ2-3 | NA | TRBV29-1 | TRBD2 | TGCAGCGTTCAGGCGGGAGGGAGCACAGATACGCAGTATTTT | CSVQAGGSTDTQYF
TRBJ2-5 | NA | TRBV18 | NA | TGTGCCAGCTCGCAGGCCCAGGGAGAGACCCAGTACTTC | CASSQAQGETQYF
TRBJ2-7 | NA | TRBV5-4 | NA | TGTGCCAGCAGCTTGGGGGGACAAAACTACGAGCAGTACTTC | CASSLGGQNYEQYF
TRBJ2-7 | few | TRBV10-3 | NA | TGTGCCATCAGTGGACCATATGAGCGGAATTCGTACGAGCAGTACTTC | CAISGPYERNSYEQYF
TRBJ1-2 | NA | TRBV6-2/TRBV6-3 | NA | TGTGCCAGTGACGCCGGATACGGGCAAAACCCTGGCTACACCTTC | CASDAGYGQNPGYTF
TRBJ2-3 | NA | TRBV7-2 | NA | TGTGCCAGCAGCTTATTTGACTTATACACAGATACGCAGTATTTT | CASSLFDLYTDTQYF
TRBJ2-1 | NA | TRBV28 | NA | TGTGCCAGCAGTGGGGTGGGATCGGAGCAGTTCTTC | CASSGVGSEQFF
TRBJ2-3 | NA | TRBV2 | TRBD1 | TGTGCCAGCAGTGAGGGACAGGGCCTCGCAGATACGCAGTATTTT | CASSEGQGLADTQYF
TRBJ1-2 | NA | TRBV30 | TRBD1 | TGTGCCTGGAGTGAGGGACAGGGAAACTATGGCTACACCTTC | CAWSEGQGNYGYTF
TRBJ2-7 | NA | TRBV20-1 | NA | TGCAGTGCTATACCGGGCCCCCAGGCCTCCTACGAGCAGTACTTC | CSAIPGPQASYEQYF
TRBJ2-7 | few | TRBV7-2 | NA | TGTGCCAGCAGCGGGGGGACTGCCTACGAGCAGTACTTC | CASSGGTAYEQYF
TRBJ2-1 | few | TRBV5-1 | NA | TGCGCCAGCAGCTTCAACACCTACAATGAGCAGTTCTTC | CASSFNTYNEQFF
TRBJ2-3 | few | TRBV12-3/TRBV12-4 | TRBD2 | TGTGCCAGCAGTTTTAGCGGGAGGGACACAGATACGCAGTATTTT | CASSFSGRDTDTQYF
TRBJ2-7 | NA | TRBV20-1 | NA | TGCAGTGCTAGTGGAGGGGTACTAGCCCTGGGCGAGCAGTACTTC | CSASGGVLALGEQYF
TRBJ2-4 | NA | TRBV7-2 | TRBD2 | TGTGCCAGCAGCCGCCGACTAGCGGTAGCCAAAAACATTCAGTACTTC | CASSRRLAVAKNIQYF
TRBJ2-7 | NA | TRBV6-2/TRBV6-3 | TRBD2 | TGTGCCAGCAGTTACGGCGGGAGGACTACCTACGAGCAGTACTTC | CASSYGGRTTYEQYF
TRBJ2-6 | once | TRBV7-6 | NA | TGTGCCAGCAGCTTACGAGCCCCCGGGCGCTCTGGGGCCAACGTCCTGACTTTC | CASSLRAPGRSGANVLTF
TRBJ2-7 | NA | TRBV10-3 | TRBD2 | TGTGCCATCAGTGAGTCTAGCGGGAGGGGTTACGAGCAGTACTTC | CAISESSGRGYEQYF
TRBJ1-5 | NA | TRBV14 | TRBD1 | TGTGCCAGCAGCCAAGAAACCGGGACAGGGGATTGTGATACTCGAGTTTTGGGTCAGCCCCAGCATTTT | CASSQETGTGDCDTRVLGQPQHF
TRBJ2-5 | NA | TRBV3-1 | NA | TGTGCCAGCAGCCAAGAGGGAGAGACCCCGTACTTC | CASSQEGETPYF
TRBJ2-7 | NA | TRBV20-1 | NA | TGCAGTCCCGGTATAGCGTCCAGTAGCTCCTACGAGCAGTACTTC | CSPGIASSSSYEQYF
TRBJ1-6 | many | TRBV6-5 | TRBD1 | TGTGCCACCAAGACAGGGGAAGGTTCACCCCTCCACTTT | CATKTGEGSPLHF
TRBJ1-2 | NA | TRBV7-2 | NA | TGTGCCAGCAGCTTAATGACGAACTATGGCTACACCTTC | CASSLMTNYGYTF
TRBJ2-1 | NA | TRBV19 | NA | TGTGCCAGTAGGGACCGGGACACACGAGTCGCTGAGCAGTTCTTC | CASRDRDTRVAEQFF
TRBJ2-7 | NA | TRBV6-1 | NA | TGTGCCAGCAGTGAACGCGTTTCGGGGGATGAGCAGTACTTC | CASSERVSGDEQYF
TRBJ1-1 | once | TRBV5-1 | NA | TGCGCCAGCAGCTCAGGGACCGGAGAAGCTTTCTTT | CASSSGTGEAFF
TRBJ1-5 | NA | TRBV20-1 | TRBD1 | TGCAGTGCTAGTAGGGGGCTAATCGGTCAGCCCCAGCATTTT | CSASRGLIGQPQHF
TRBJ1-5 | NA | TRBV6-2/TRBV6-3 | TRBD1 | TGTGCCAGCAGAGAGACAGGGATGGGCAATCAGCCCCAGCATTTT | CASRETGMGNQPQHF
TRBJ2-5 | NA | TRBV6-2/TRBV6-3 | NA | TGTGCCAGCAGTGTTTTCTCCCGGGAGACCCAGTACTTC | CASSVFSRETQYF
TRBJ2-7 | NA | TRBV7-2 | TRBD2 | TGTGCCAGCAGCTTAGCGGCGACGCGGGGAGGGGACGAGCAGTACTTC | CASSLAATRGGDEQYF
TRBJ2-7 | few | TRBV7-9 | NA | TGTGCCAGCAGCGCCCTGAAGAACGAGCAGTACTTC | CASSALKNEQYF
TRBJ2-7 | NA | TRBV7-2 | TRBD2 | TGTGCCAGCAGCACACGACTAGCGAGCTACGAGCAGTACTTC | CASSTRLASYEQYF
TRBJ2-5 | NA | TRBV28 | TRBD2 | TGTGCCAGCAGTTTTATTCGGGAGGTGATTGTTCGGACCCAGTACTTC | CASSFIREVIVRTQYF
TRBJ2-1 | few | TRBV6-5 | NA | TGTGCCAGCAGATACCGATATGAGCAGTTCTTC | CASRYRYEQFF
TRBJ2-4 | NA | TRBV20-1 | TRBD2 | TGCAGTGCTAGAGGGGAGCGGGAGTGGAGCCGAGGGGGCAAAAACATTCAGTACTTC | CSARGEREWSRGGKNIQYF